This paragraph covers one T cell receptor (beta chain) sequence. The specificity of this receptor is unknown. Base-call qualities are not available, and no considerably larger clone is one nucleotide away. Reading from cysteine to phenylalanine, the CDR3 counts 16 amino acids. Here the CDR3 DNA is all that survives: 48 bases in frame from base 1. Trimming removed 1 base from V and 0 bases from J, leaving 10 bases between the germline ends. The germline V gene encodes CDR1 PRHDT and CDR2 FYEKMQ (reference sequence). The collaborating institutions used their own protocols to collect whole blood in K2EDTA tubes. Collaborator samples were shipped for TCRbeta analysis as frozen whole blood, isolated PBMCs, or DNA extracted from either sample type. These data come from a study of blood T cell repertoires in COVID-19 (TCRdb year 2020). Regarding the study in general: Samples covering the acute and convalescent phases of COVID-19 were provided by collaborators in the United States, Italy and Spain. The material from the prospective study consisted of cDNA or gDNA derived from T cells, B-cell-depleted T cells, or PBMCs. Deeply sampled blood TCRbeta repertoires from subjects exposed to, actively infected with, or recovered from COVID-19 were included in the dataset. A freely available public database, intended as a resource for researchers studying the immune response to SARS-CoV-2, is where the repertoires were released. Samples were obtained from the ongoing ImmuneRACE study (first 160 participants) and from some 1,300 subjects provided by 6 global collaborators. A de-identified subject ID, COVID-19 status, age in years and sex were almost always included in the sample metadata. Where HLA class I and class II types were available, the types were taken from metadata supplied by the sample provider, not from assay-based typing.

Broad study findings and their caveats: The quantity of clinical and demographic metadata differed by source and by participant and was supplied without curation.

TCRbeta CDR3 regions were amplified from genomic DNA by means of the immunoSEQ Assay, a bias-controlled multiplex PCR. The authors processed their data as follows. Within the assay, amplification of reference gene primers was used to estimate how many nucleated cells each sample contained. Sequence reads were collapsed and filtered to measure the absolute abundance of every unique TCRbeta CDR3 rearrangement. For each sample, productive Simpson clonality was calculated as the square root of Simpson's diversity index over productive rearrangements. As stored in TCRdb, this immuneACCESS dataset retains in-frame rearrangements with V and J assigned. A fraction of the clones does not appear; measured against another copy, unresolved V genes explain less than half of the discrepancy, and the remainder lacks a known reason. The V and J calls and the clone size are those of that table, but D and trimming were determined from the DNA. The sample contains about 99,000 clones, about 91% of them found a single time. The ten biggest clones cover approximately 6% of the sample.

Sequencing input: peripheral blood. The V gene is TRBV13 and the J gene is TRBJ2-1; the D gene is possibly TRBD2, with 6 bases matching. This TCR was sampled from a human donor in a cohort sampled during active COVID-19. The CDR3 region has the sequence CASSLVGGSSYNEQFF. In nucleotides, the sequence is TGTGCCAGCAGCTTAGTCGGGGGAAGCTCCTACAATGAGCAGTTCTTC.